This T cell receptor (beta chain) was sequenced in a study of blood T cell repertoires in COVID-19. CDR3 size: 19 residues. Losses at the gene ends were 3 bases for V and 1 base for J; bases not matched to a gene: 14. The V gene's germline CDR1 is SNHLY and CDR2 FYNNEI. Generated by immunoSEQ multiplex PCR, the TCRdb table keeps only in-frame clones and is missing some. This sample carries some 220,000 clones, around 80% of them seen once, and the ten largest clones take approximately 7.2%. The chain joins TRBV2 to TRBJ2-2; 7 bases match TRBD2. The material sequenced was peripheral blood. The sequence was collected from a woman aged 65 to 85 with acute or convalescent COVID-19. The CDR3 sequence is CASSEWAGDAVWNTGELFF. The CDR3 DNA reads as TGTGCCAGCAGTGAGTGGGCGGGGGACGCCGTCTGGAACACCGGGGAGCTGTTTTTT.